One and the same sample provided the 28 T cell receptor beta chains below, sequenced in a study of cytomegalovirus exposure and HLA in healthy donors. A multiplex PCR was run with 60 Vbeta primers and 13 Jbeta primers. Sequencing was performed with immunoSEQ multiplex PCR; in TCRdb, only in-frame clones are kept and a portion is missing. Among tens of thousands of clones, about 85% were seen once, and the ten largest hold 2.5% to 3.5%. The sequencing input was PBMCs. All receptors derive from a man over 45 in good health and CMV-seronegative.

CDR3 nucleotide sequence: TGCGCCAGCAGCCAAGTTCTAGCGGGAGGGCCGTACGAGCAGTACTTC. Amino acids: CASSQVLAGGPYEQYF. The V call is TRBV4-1, the J call TRBJ2-7, with 12 bases aligning to TRBD2. This CDR3 contains 16 residues. In germline, CDR1 is MGHRA, CDR2 YSYEKL. J gave up 4 bases and V 1 base, and 5 bases lay outside the gene matches.

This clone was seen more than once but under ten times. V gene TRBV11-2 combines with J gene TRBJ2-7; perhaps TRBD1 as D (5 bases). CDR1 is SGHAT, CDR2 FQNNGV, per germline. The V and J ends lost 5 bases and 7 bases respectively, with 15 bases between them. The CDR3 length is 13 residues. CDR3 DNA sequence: TGTGCCAGCAGCAGAGAGCAGGCAGGGGAGCAGTACTTC. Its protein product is CASSREQAGEQYF.

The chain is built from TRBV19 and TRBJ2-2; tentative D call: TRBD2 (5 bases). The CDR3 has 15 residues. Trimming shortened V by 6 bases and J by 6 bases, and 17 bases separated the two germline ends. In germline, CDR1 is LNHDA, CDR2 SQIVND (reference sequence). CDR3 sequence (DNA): TGTGCCAGTAGGCCGGGGAGCGCAGGATCCGGGGAGCTGTTTTTT. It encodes CASRPGSAGSGELFF.

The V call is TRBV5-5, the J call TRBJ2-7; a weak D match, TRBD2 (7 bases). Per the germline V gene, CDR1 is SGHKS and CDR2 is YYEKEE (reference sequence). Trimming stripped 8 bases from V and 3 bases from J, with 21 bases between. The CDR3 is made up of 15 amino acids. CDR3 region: CASMTGGREYYEQYF. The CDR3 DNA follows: TGTGCCAGTATGACGGGGGGCAGGGAATACTACGAGCAGTACTTC.

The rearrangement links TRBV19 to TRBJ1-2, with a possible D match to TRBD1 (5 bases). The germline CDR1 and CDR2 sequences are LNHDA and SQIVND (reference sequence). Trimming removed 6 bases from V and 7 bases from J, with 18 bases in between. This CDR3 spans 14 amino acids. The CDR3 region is CASRSDSELSGYTF. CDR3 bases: TGTGCCAGTAGGTCAGACAGCGAACTTAGTGGCTACACCTTC.

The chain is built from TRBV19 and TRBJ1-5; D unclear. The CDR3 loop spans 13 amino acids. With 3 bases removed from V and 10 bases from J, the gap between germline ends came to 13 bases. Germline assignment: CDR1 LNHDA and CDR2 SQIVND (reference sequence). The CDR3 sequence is CASSIPGISPQHF. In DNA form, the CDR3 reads TGTGCCAGTAGTATCCCCGGGATTAGCCCCCAGCATTTT.

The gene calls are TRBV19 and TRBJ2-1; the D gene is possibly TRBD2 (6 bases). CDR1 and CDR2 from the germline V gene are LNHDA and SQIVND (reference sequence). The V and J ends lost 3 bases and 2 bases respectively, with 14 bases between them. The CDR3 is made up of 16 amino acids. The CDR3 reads CASSMASGVPYNEQFF. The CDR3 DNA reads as TGTGCCAGTAGTATGGCGTCGGGAGTCCCCTACAATGAGCAGTTCTTC.

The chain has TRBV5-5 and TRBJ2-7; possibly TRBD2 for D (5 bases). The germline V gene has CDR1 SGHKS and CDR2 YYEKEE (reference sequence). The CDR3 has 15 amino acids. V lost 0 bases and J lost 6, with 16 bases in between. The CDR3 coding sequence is TGTGCCAGCAGCTTGGCGCAGGCGCGGGTCCTCGAGCAGTACTTC. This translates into CASSLAQARVLEQYF.

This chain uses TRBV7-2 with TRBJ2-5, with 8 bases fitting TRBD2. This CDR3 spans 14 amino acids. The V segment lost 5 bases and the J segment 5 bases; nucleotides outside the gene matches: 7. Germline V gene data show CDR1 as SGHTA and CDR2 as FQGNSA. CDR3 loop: CASSPPGRGETQYF. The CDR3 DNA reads TGTGCCAGCAGCCCCCCCGGGAGGGGGGAGACCCAGTACTTC.

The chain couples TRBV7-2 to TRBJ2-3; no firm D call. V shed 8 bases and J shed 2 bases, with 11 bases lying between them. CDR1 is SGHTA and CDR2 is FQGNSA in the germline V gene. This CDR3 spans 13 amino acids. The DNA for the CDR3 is TGTGCCAGCTTTCTTCGGGTCACAGATACGCAGTATTTT. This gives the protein CASFLRVTDTQYF.

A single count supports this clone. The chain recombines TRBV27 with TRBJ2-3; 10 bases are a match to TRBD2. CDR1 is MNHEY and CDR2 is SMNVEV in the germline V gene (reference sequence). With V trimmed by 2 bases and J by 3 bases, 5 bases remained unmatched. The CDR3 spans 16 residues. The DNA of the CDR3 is TGTGCCAGCAGTTTAGCTAGCGGGAGTATAACAGATACGCAGTATTTT. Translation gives CASSLASGSITDTQYF.

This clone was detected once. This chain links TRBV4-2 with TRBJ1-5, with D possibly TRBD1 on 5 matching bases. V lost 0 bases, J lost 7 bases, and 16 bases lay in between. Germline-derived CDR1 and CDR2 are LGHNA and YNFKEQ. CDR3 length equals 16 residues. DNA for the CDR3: TGTGCCAGCAGCCAAGAGGCGGGGACCTTCTGGCAGCCCCAGCATTTT. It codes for CASSQEAGTFWQPQHF.

Here the CDR3 DNA reads TGTGCCAGCAGCCAAATAGGCGGGTCTGAAGCTTTCTTT. It is translated as CASSQIGGSEAFF. This sequence joins TRBV11-3 and TRBJ1-1; no clear D. Trimming removed 5 bases at V and 6 bases at J, with 13 bases between. Germline V CDR1 and CDR2: SGHNT, YENEEA. CDR3 length: 13 residues.

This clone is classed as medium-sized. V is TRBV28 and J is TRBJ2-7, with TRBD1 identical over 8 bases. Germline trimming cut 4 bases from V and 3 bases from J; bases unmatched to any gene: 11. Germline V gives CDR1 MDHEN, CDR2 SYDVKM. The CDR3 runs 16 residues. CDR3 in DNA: TGTGCCAGCAGTTCGAGACAGGGGCCTTCCCTCTACGAGCAGTACTTC. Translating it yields CASSSRQGPSLYEQYF. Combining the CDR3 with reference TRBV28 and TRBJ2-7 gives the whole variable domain DVKVTQSSRYLVKRTGEKVFLECVQDMDHENMFWYRQDPGLGLRLIYFSYDVKMKEKGDIPEGYSVSREKKERFSLILESASTNQTSMYLCASSSRQGPSLYEQYFGPGTRLTVT.

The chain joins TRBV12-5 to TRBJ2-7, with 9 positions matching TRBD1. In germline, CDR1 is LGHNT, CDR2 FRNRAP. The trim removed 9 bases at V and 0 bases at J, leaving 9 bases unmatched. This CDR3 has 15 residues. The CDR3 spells CASLTDRGSSYEQYF. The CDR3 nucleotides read TGTGCTAGCCTCACTGACAGGGGGAGCTCCTACGAGCAGTACTTC.

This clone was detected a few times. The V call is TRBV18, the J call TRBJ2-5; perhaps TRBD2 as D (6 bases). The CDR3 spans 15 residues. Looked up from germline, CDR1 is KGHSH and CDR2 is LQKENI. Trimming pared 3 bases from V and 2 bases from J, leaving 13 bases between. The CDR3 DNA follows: TGTGCCAGCTCACCGGCGGTGGAGGGGCAAGAGACCCAGTACTTC. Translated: CASSPAVEGQETQYF. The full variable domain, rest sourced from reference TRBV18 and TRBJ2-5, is NAGVMQNPRHLVRRRGQEARLRCSPMKGHSHVYWYRQLPEEGLKFMVYLQKENIIDESGMPKERFSAEFPKEGPSILRIQQVVRGDSAAYFCASSPAVEGQETQYFGPGTRLLVL.

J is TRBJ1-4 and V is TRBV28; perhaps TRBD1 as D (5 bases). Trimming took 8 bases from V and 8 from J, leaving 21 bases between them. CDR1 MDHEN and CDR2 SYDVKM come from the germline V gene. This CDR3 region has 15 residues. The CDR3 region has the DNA TGTGCCAGCTCGACAGCTGGTGCAGGGATCGAAAAACTGTTTTTT. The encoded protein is CASSTAGAGIEKLFF.

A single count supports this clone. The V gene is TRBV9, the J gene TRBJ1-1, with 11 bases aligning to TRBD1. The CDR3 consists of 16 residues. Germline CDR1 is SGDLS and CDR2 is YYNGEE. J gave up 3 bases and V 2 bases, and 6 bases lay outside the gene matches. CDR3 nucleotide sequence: TGTGCCAGCAGCGTCGGACTGGGACAGGGGGACACTGAAGCTTTCTTT. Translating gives CASSVGLGQGDTEAFF.

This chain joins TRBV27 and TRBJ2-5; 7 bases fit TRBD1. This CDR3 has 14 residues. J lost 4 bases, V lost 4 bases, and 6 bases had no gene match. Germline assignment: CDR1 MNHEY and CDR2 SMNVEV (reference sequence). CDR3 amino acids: CASSSSWTGETQYF. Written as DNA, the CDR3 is TGTGCCAGCAGTTCATCGTGGACAGGAGAGACCCAGTACTTC.

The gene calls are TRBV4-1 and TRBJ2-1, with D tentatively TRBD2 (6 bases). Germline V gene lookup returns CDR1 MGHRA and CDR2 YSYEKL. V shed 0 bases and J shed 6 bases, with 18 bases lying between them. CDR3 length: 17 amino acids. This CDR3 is CASSQDRTLAVFNEQFF. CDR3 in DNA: TGCGCCAGCAGCCAAGATCGAACATTAGCGGTATTCAATGAGCAGTTCTTC.

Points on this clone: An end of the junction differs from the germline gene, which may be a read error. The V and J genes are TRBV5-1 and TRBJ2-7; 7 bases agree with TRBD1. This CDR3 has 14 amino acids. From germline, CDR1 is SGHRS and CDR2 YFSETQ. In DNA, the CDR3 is TGCGCCAGCGGCTTCAACAGGGGCTCCTACGAGCAGTACTTC. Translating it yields CASGFNRGSYEQYF.

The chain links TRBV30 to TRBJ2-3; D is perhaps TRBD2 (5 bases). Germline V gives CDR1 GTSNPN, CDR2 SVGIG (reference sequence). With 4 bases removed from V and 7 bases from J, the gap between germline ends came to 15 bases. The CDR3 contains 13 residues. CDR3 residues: CAWTGGPGNTQYF. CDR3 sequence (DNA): TGTGCCTGGACCGGCGGCCCGGGAAATACGCAGTATTTT. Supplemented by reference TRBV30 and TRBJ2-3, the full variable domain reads SQTIHQWPATLVQPVGSPLSLECTVEGTSNPNLYWYRQAAGRGLQLLFYSVGIGQISSEVPQNLSASRPQDRQFILSSKKLLLSDSGFYLCAWTGGPGNTQYFGPGTRLTVL.

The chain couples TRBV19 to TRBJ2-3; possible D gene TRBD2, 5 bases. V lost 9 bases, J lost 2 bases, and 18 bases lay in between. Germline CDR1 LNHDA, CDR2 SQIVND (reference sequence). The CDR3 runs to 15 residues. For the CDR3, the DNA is TGTGCCAGCGCCCCCGGAGGATCTACCACAGATACGCAGTATTTT. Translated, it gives CASAPGGSTTDTQYF. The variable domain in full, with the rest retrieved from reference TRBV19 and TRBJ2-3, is DGGITQSPKYLFRKEGQNVTLSCEQNLNHDAMYWYRQDPGQGLRLIYYSQIVNDFQKGDIAEGYSVSREKKESFPLTVTSAQKNPTAFYLCASAPGGSTTDTQYFGPGTRLTVL.

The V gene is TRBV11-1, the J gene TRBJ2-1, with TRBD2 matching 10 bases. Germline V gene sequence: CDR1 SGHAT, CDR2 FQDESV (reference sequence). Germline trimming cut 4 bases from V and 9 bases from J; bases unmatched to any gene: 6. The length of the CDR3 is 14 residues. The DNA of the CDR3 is TGTGCCAGCAGCTCAGCGGGGGGGCCAGGTGAGCAGTTCTTC. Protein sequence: CASSSAGGPGEQFF.

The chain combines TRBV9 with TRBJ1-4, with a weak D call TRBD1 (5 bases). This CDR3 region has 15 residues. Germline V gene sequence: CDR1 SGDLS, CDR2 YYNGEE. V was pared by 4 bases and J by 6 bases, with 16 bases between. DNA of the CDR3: TGTGCCAGCAGCAGAACGGACACCTGGGATGAAAAACTGTTTTTT. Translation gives CASSRTDTWDEKLFF.

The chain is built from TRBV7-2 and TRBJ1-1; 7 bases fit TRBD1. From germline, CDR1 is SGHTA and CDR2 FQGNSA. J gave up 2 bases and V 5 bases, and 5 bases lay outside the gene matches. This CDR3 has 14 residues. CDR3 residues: CASSPGTANTEAFF. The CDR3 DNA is TGTGCCAGCAGCCCGGGGACAGCAAACACTGAAGCTTTCTTT. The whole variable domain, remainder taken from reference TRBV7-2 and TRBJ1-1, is GAGVSQSPSNKVTEKGKDVELRCDPISGHTALYWYRQSLGQGLEFLIYFQGNSAPDKSGLPSDRFSAERTGGSVSTLTIQRTQQEDSAVYLCASSPGTANTEAFFGQGTRLTVV.

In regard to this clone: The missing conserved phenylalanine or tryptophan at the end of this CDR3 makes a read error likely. The CDR3 nucleotides read TGTGCCAGCAGCTTTGGCAGGGGCCCTGGAAACACCATATATCTT. It encodes CASSFGRGPGNTIYL. The chain carries TRBV7-2 and TRBJ1-3, with D perhaps TRBD1 (6 bases). This CDR3 spans 15 amino acids. The germline CDR1 and CDR2 sequences are SGHTA and FQGNSA. V dropped 3 bases and J dropped 2 bases, with 11 bases sitting between them.

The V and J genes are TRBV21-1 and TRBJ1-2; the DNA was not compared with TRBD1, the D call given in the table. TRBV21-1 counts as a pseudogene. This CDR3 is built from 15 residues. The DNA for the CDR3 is TGTGCCAGCAGGCATCCGGGACAGGGCCTTTGTGGCTACACCTTC. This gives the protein CASRHPGQGLCGYTF.